Here is one TCR beta chain with its context. What this receptor recognizes is not known. There are no base qualities to consult, and no much larger clone falls within one base. This sample was included in a study of blood T cell repertoires in COVID-19 (dated by TCRdb to the early 2020s). For the wider study: The collaborator samples originated in the United States, Italy and Spain and spanned the acute and convalescent phases of COVID-19. The prospective study material was composed of cDNA or gDNA derived from T cells, B-cell-depleted T cells, or PBMCs. Subjects who had been exposed to COVID-19, were actively infected with it, or had recovered from it provided the deeply sampled blood TCRbeta repertoires that made up the dataset. The repertoires were made available in a free public database intended to serve as a resource for research on the immune response to SARS-CoV-2. The samples were drawn from the first 160 participants of the ongoing ImmuneRACE study and from more than 1,000 subjects provided by 6 global collaborators. Nearly every sample came with metadata listing a de-identified subject ID, COVID-19 status, age in years and sex. HLA class I and class II types, where available, came from metadata supplied by the sample provider rather than from assay-based typing.

TCRbeta CDR3 regions were amplified from genomic DNA by means of the immunoSEQ Assay, a bias-controlled multiplex PCR. For the original study's pipeline: The number of nucleated cells in each sample was estimated by amplification of reference gene primers within the assay. Sequence reads were collapsed and filtered to measure the absolute abundance of every unique TCRbeta CDR3 rearrangement. For each sample, productive Simpson clonality was calculated as the square root of Simpson's diversity index across productive rearrangements. Drawn from immuneACCESS, this table holds only the in-frame rearrangements with V and J called that TCRdb kept. Clones are partly lost; checked studies trace under half to an unresolved V gene and leave the rest unexplained. D and trimming come from the DNA, and the V and J calls and clone size come from that table. This sample has about 70,000 clones in its table, and more than 90% of those were observed once. Under 1.5% of the sample belongs to the ten largest clones.

General study outcomes and caveats: Clinical and demographic metadata were provided uncurated, with the amount varying by source and participant.

The collaborating institutions used their own protocols to collect whole blood in K2EDTA tubes. Collaborator samples were shipped for TCRbeta analysis as frozen whole blood, isolated PBMCs, or DNA extracted from either sample type. The germline V gene gives CDR1 as SGHRS and CDR2 as YFSETQ. From cysteine to phenylalanine, the CDR3 is 13 amino acids long. Solely the CDR3 DNA is kept, with 39 bases framed from the first base. Relative to germline, V is 0 bases shorter and J is 4 bases shorter, with 4 bases between their ends. The sequencing input was peripheral blood. The receptor was isolated from a man in his forties or fifties with acute or convalescent COVID-19. The V and J genes are TRBV5-1 and TRBJ1-4; no D gene is confidently identified. CDR3 protein: CASSLALNEKLFF. The DNA sequence is TGCGCCAGCAGCTTGGCTCTTAATGAAAAACTGTTTTTT.